This T cell receptor (beta chain) emerged from a study of CD8+ T cells in alopecia areata. On the study more broadly: Treated individuals took tofacitinib by mouth, 5 to 10 mg twice daily. Patients remained on tofacitinib for 6 to 18 months and then went 6 months without it.

Treatment defined: oral pan-JAK inhibitor, 5-10 mg twice daily. The germline CDR1 and CDR2 sequences are SGHDT and YYEEEE. The CDR3 loop spans 17 amino acids. V shed 0 bases and J 2 bases; nucleotides not matched to a gene: 8. The sequencing template was cDNA reverse transcribed from extracted RNA. The table came from immunoSEQ multiplex PCR; TCRdb's copy has only in-frame clones and leaves some out. The sample records about 160,000 clones, around 71% being singletons. Here the sequenced sample was CD4+ T cells sorted from blood, taken at week 4, from a patient treated with tofacitinib. The clonotype was recovered from a human donor with alopecia areata. This rearrangement joins TRBV5-6 to TRBJ2-5; 9 bases line up with TRBD2. The chain's CDR3 is CASSLGWGLAGQETQYF. CDR3 nucleotide sequence: TGTGCCAGCAGCTTGGGATGGGGTCTAGCGGGACAAGAGACCCAGTACTTC.